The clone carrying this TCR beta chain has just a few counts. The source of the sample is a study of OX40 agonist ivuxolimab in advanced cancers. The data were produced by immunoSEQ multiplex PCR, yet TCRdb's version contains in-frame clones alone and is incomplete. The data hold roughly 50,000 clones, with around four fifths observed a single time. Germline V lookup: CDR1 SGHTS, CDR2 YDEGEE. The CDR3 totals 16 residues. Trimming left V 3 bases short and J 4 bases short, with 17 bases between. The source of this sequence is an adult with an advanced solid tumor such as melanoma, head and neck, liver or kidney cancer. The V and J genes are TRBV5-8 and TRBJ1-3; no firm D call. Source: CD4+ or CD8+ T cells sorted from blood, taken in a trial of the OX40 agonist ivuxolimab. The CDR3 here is CASSSQIVVSGNTIYF. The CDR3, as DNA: TGTGCCAGCAGCTCCCAGATCGTAGTTTCCGGAAACACCATATATTTT. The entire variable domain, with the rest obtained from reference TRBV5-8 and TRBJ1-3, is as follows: EAGVTQSPTHLIKTRGQQATLRCSPISGHTSVYWYQQALGLGLQFLLWYDEGEERNRGNFPPRFSGRQFPNYSSELNVNALELEDSALYLCASSSQIVVSGNTIYFGEGSWLTVV.